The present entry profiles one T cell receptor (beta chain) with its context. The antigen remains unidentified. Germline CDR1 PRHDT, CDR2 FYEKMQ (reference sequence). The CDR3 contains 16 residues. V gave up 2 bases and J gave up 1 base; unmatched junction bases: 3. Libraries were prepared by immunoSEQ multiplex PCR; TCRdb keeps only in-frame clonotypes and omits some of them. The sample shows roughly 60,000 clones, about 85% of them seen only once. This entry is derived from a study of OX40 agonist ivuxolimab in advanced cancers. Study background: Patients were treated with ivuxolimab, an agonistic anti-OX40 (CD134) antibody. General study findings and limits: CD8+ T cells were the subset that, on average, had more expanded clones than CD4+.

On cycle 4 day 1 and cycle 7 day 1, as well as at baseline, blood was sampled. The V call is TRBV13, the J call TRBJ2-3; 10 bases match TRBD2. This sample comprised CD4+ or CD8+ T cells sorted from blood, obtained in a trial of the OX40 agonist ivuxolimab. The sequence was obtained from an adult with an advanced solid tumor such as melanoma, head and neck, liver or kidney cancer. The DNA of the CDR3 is TGTGCCAGCAGCTTATCCGGGACTAGCGGCACAGATACGCAGTATTTT. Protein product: CASSLSGTSGTDTQYF.